This T cell receptor (beta chain) was sequenced for a study of identical twins. Study-level results: Out-of-frame alpha sequences common to twins exhibited a surplus of low generation probability. Fewer insertions characterized abundant cord blood beta clonotypes, whereas memory repertoires showed none. Modeled out-of-frame TCR alpha sharing in monozygotic twins fell below observed levels.

Trimming took 6 bases from V and 5 from J; bases not matched to a gene: 8. The germline V gene encodes CDR1 SGHAT and CDR2 FQNNGV. The CDR3 spans 15 residues. MiXCR was run by TCRdb on the 5' RACE reads, yielding one entry per CDR3 protein. This table has around 1.7 million distinct CDR3 sequences, roughly 35% appearing once. A remark on this clonotype: Its antigen is unknown.

This clonotype originated in a newborn girl in good health. The V and J genes are TRBV11-2 and TRBJ2-1, with 9 bases identical to TRBD2. Sequences were obtained from cord blood. CDR3 bases: TGTGCCAGCAGTCAACTAGCGGGCTTGAACAATGAGCAGTTCTTC. Translation: CASSQLAGLNNEQFF.